A selection of T cell receptor beta chains follows, all from one sample in a study of cytotoxic CD8 clonotypes in ibrutinib-treated CLL. This table comes from immunoSEQ multiplex PCR, and its TCRdb copy is limited to in-frame clones, with some not included. The sample holds roughly 200,000 clones; approximately 79% are singletons and the top ten take approximately 10%. The sequencing used PBMCs, collected after 12 months of ibrutinib treatment. The receptors derive from a human donor with chronic lymphocytic leukemia. Both conserved end residues are part of each CDR3. D genes are given only for firm matches. Expanded clones are given a class, and other clones once, few, many or no size at all.

v_call d_call clone_size cdr3_aa
TRBV5-1 - - CASSLDPGGLVLQYF
TRBV5-5 - once CASSPIGGSNEKLFF
TRBV11-3 - - CASSPTWTGAGETQYF
TRBV28 - few CASSESGQPQHF
TRBV7-2 - - CASSLDQGWEQYF
TRBV7-8 - few CASSLVAPTDTQYF
TRBV6-6 - - CASSYSGFPPFIGYTF
TRBV5-1 - once CASSLFPDSGNTIYF
TRBV28 TRBD2 - CASSSGLAGGGEQFF
TRBV7-9 TRBD1 - CASSSGGSYEQYF
TRBV19 - - CASTTRGFDTEAFF
TRBV7-9 TRBD1 - CASSSQVTTGSYEQYF
TRBV2 - - CASSDVSRQTYEQYF
TRBV7-6 TRBD2 - CASSDPYGGGELTDTQYF
TRBV15 - - CATSRNPWQASEKLFF
TRBV4-1 - - CASSPKEPTTSVDEQFF
TRBV27 TRBD1 - CASSSGQGGDTQYF
TRBV9 - - CASSVVDRTDIEQYF
TRBV6-5 TRBD1 once CASSYSGTAYQETQYF
TRBV4-1 - once CASSQGGPGNTEAFF
TRBV10-3 - - CAISEQGISYEQYF
TRBV30 TRBD1 - CAWSGQGSGEKLFF
TRBV7-2 - - CASSRRHLYSNQPQHF
TRBV5-4 - - CASSLSGGMGGNTIYF
TRBV6-1 TRBD2 - CASRTTSGREYEQYF
TRBV28 TRBD2 - CASTLGRGGSEQYF
TRBV27 - - CASSPFVVQSQETQYF
TRBV2 - - CASSTPPTGNTEAFF
TRBV19 - - CASSTRGSFF
TRBV7-9 TRBD2 - CASSLEFSGSKFF
TRBV4-1 TRBD2 few CASSQELAGLRDTQYF
TRBV28 TRBD2 - CASSFWTSGGVAYNEQFF
TRBV7-8 - - CASSSTGIQAEAFF
TRBV29-1 TRBD1 - CSVEIGTGYNEQFF
TRBV7-9 - - CASRQREIDEQYF
TRBV27 TRBD2 - CANPTGGLASHEQFF
TRBV6-5 TRBD1 - CASSLQGTGELFF
TRBV19 - - CASSPPLGARTSEQYF
TRBV5-4 TRBD1 - CASSFPGQGAHEQFF
TRBV28 - - CASSLGANTGELFF
TRBV7-3 - - CASSSEAGNTIYF
TRBV2 - - CASIRENEKLFF
TRBV19 - - CASSIPKGISGYTF
TRBV5-8 - - CASTAVVGTDTQYF
TRBV19 - - CASSIGWSEDGYTF